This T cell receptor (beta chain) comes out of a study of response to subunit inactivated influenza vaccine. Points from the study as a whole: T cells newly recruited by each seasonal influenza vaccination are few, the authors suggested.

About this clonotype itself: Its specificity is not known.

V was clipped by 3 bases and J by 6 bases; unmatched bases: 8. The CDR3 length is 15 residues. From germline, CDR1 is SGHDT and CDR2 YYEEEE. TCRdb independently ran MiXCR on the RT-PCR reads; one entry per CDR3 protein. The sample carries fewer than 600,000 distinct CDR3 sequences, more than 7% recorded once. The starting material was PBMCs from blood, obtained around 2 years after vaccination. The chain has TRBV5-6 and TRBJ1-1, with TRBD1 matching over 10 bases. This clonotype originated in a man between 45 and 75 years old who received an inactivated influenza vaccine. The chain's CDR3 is CASSSGDRGRSEAFF. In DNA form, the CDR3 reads TGTGCCAGCAGCTCGGGGGACAGGGGTCGTTCTGAAGCTTTCTTT.